One sample yielded the 10 T cell receptor beta chains listed below, sequenced in a study of blood T cell repertoires in COVID-19. Clones were read by immunoSEQ multiplex PCR, and TCRdb kept only the in-frame ones, dropping some. The data contain around 310,000 clones, roughly 90% of them seen just once; the ten biggest clones take up over 8%. Sequencing was carried out using PBMCs or T cells enriched from blood (not recorded which). The receptors here all came from a woman aged 40 to 55 who had recovered from COVID-19.

This rearrangement joins TRBV7-6 to TRBJ1-4; a possible D gene is TRBD1 (5 bases). The CDR3 length is 17 residues. The V and J ends lost 5 bases and 7 bases respectively, with 23 bases between them. CDR1 SGHVS and CDR2 FNYEAQ come from the germline V gene. CDR3 DNA sequence: TGTGCCAGCAGCCCCGCCCCGGGGGGAGGACTGGGTGAAAAACTGTTTTTT. Translating gives CASSPAPGGGLGEKLFF.

The rearrangement joins TRBV24-1 to TRBJ2-1; weak D call: TRBD2 (5 bases). The CDR3 extends over 15 amino acids. V lost 4 bases, J lost 8 bases, and 17 bases lay in between. Germline lookup yields CDR1 KGHDR and CDR2 SFDVKD. CDR3 sequence reads: CATSDLAPSADEQFF. The DNA of the CDR3 is TGTGCCACCAGTGACCTAGCCCCATCAGCAGATGAGCAGTTCTTC.

V gene TRBV4-1 combines with J gene TRBJ1-5; TRBD1 might be the D (5 bases). CDR3 size: 17 residues. Germline V gene data show CDR1 as MGHRA and CDR2 as YSYEKL. Trimming cost V 4 bases and J 3 bases, with 19 bases left between them. This CDR3 reads CASSLQQRDETNQPQHF. CDR3 nucleotide sequence: TGCGCCAGCAGCCTCCAACAGCGGGACGAAACCAATCAGCCCCAGCATTTT.

As regards this clone: One end of the junction is discordant with germline, which a read error may explain. The V gene is TRBV9, the J gene TRBJ1-3, with D possibly TRBD1 on 5 matching bases. CDR1 and CDR2 (germline): SGDLS, YYNGEE. CDR3 length equals 12 residues. The CDR3 protein is CASSGTGTTIYF. CDR3 nucleotides: TGTGCCAGCAGCGGTACAGGAACCACCATATATTTT.

This clone was counted only a few times. The chain combines TRBV28 with TRBJ1-5; D is ambiguous. Per the germline V gene, CDR1 is MDHEN and CDR2 is SYDVKM. The CDR3 totals 13 residues. The ends were cut back, 2 bases at V and 5 bases at J, with 7 bases in the middle. The CDR3 coding sequence is TGTGCCAGCAGTTTAGGGGAGTATCAGCCCCAGCATTTT. Its protein is CASSLGEYQPQHF.

This clone was found a few times. V gene TRBV23-1 combines with J gene TRBJ2-7; D remains ambiguous. TRBV23-1 is labeled an ORF, and its function is uncertain. The CDR3 extends over 14 amino acids. Deletions cut 1 base from V and 1 base from J, with 8 bases between. In nucleotides, the CDR3 is TGCGCCAGCAGTCAATGGGCACAGTCCTACGAGCAGTACTTC. Residues: CASSQWAQSYEQYF.

The rearrangement joins TRBV28 to TRBJ2-7; TRBD1 agrees at 10 bases. This CDR3 is 16 amino acids long. Per the germline V gene, CDR1 is MDHEN and CDR2 is SYDVKM. V lost 5 bases, J lost 1 base, and 8 bases stayed unmatched. The CDR3 DNA reads as TGTGCCAGCAGTCAGTTAGGGACAGGGGTTTCCTACGAGCAGTACTTC. Protein: CASSQLGTGVSYEQYF.

The chain joins TRBV7-8 to TRBJ1-2; D is ambiguous. The V end was cut by 1 base, the J end by 8 bases, with 14 bases between. The CDR3 totals 14 residues. CDR1 and CDR2 (germline): SGHVS, FQNEAQ. The CDR3 sequence is CASSLVSGGEGYTF. DNA of the CDR3: TGTGCCAGCAGCTTAGTCTCGGGCGGGGAAGGCTACACCTTC.

The chain carries TRBV12-3 or TRBV12-4 and TRBJ1-4, with D possibly being TRBD1 (5 bases). The CDR3 length is 13 residues. Deletions cut 5 bases from V and 8 bases from J, with 12 bases between. The CDR3 region has the DNA TGTGCCAGCAGTCTCCGACAGTTGGAAAAACTGTTTTTT. This gives the protein CASSLRQLEKLFF.

The chain couples TRBV11-1 to TRBJ2-1; perhaps TRBD1 as D (6 bases). Looked up from germline, CDR1 is SGHAT and CDR2 is FQDESV (reference sequence). Trimming stripped 5 bases from V and 10 bases from J, with 9 bases between. This CDR3 has 11 amino acids. In DNA form, the CDR3 reads TGTGCCAGCAGCCCCACAGGGGAGCAGTTCTTC. This encodes CASSPTGEQFF.